This T cell receptor (beta chain) stems from a study of patients and donors after allogeneic stem cell transplantation. This CDR3 is 15 amino acids long. Trimming cost V 7 bases and J 1 base, with 16 bases left between them. Germline V CDR1 and CDR2: SNHLY, FYNNEI. TCRdb recomputed calls from the RT-PCR reads with MiXCR, one row per CDR3 protein. The table lists roughly 940,000 distinct CDR3 sequences, about a sixth of them singletons. This receptor was identified in a human donor who was either an allogeneic HSCT recipient or a stem cell or donor lymphocyte infusion donor (not recorded which). It is not recorded whose cells these are; they may come from a transplant donor. Sequencing used blood, either unsorted or a sorted T cell fraction (not recorded which). V gene TRBV2 combines with J gene TRBJ1-1; D possibly corresponds to TRBD1 (6 bases). CDR3 in DNA: TGTGCCAGCAATCTCAGGGGACGCAAGAACACTGAAGCTTTCTTT. It specifies CASNLRGRKNTEAFF.